This is a list of T cell receptor beta chains from one sample in a study of neurological immune-mediated disorders. TCRdb analysed the 5' RACE reads with MiXCR anew, one entry per CDR3 protein. The table records roughly 48,000 distinct CDR3 sequences, around 14% of them present only once. The specimen was PBMCs. All receptors come from a male donor with HTLV-1-associated myelopathy (HAM/TSP). The CDR3 runs from the conserved cysteine through the conserved F or W. D genes are given only for firm matches. A clone size is listed for some rows: how often the clone was seen (once, few, many), or a class if it is expanded.

clone size	J gene	D gene	V gene	CDR3 DNA	CDR3 protein
many	TRBJ2-5	-	TRBV5-1	TGCGCCAGCAGCCCAGGGACAACACAAGAGACCCAGTACTTC	CASSPGTTQETQYF
many	TRBJ2-4	TRBD2	TRBV4-1	TGCGCCAGCAGCCAAGATCGCGGGGGGGCCATTCAGTACTTC	CASSQDRGGAIQYF
many	TRBJ2-5	TRBD2	TRBV5-1	TGCGCCAGCAGCTTGGCCCCCCCGGGGGGGGTAGAGACCCAGTACTTC	CASSLAPPGGVETQYF
many	TRBJ2-5	-	TRBV5-5	TGTGCCAGCAGCTTATACGGGGGCCCAGAATTGCGGTACTTC	CASSLYGGPELRYF
many	TRBJ1-1	-	TRBV7-9	TGTGCCAGCAGCTTAGTACAGTCTGAAGCTTTCTTT	CASSLVQSEAFF
many	TRBJ1-4	-	TRBV5-1	TGCGCCAGCAGCTTGGTGGGAGGGGATGAAAAACTGTTTTTT	CASSLVGGDEKLFF
many	TRBJ2-6	-	TRBV5-1	TGCGCCAGCAGCCCTCGAACCTCTGGGGCCAACGTCCTGACTTTC	CASSPRTSGANVLTF
many	TRBJ2-7	TRBD2	TRBV6-6	TGTGCCAGCAGTTACTCGGGGGGGATTCCCTCCTACGAGCAGTACTTC	CASSYSGGIPSYEQYF
many	TRBJ2-3	TRBD1	TRBV6-6	TGTGCCAGCGCCTCCAGGACAGGGGAGCAGTATTTT	CASASRTGEQYF
many	TRBJ1-4	-	TRBV10-3	TGTGCCATCACGACCGGGCCCCAAGATAAACTGTTTTTT	CAITTGPQDKLFF
many	TRBJ1-2	TRBD1	TRBV5-1	TGCGCCAGCAGCCCAGGACAGGGGAAGGCTGGCTACACCTTC	CASSPGQGKAGYTF
many	TRBJ1-1	-	TRBV11-3	TGTGCCAGCAGCATTACACAGGGGAACACTGAAGCTTTCTTT	CASSITQGNTEAFF
many	TRBJ2-1	-	TRBV20-1	TGCAGTGCTACAAAGAGAGAAAATGAGCAGTTCTTC	CSATKRENEQFF
many	TRBJ2-3	TRBD1	TRBV7-2	TGTGCCAGCAGCTTAGCCGGGACAGTATTCACAGATACGCAGTATTTT	CASSLAGTVFTDTQYF
many	TRBJ1-5	-	TRBV20-1	TGCAGTGCTAGAGGGGCGGGGGTGTCCGGCAATCAGCCCCAGCATTTT	CSARGAGVSGNQPQHF
many	TRBJ1-6	-	TRBV12-3/TRBV12-4	TGTGCCAGCAGTTCTCTGGGACCCCTCCACTTT	CASSSLGPLHF
many	TRBJ1-3	-	TRBV7-8	TGTGCCAGCAGCTTTACAGGAAACACCATATATTTT	CASSFTGNTIYF
medium-sized	TRBJ2-3	TRBD1	TRBV18	TGTGCCAGCTCACCACCCAGGGGGCTGGGAGATACGCAGTATTTT	CASSPPRGLGDTQYF
many	TRBJ2-1	-	TRBV12-3/TRBV12-4	TGTGCCAGCAGCACGACAGGATCCTACAATGAGCAGTTCTTC	CASSTTGSYNEQFF
many	TRBJ2-5	TRBD2	TRBV20-1	TGCAGTGCTAGAGATAGTAAAGCGGGGGGCTCGGGAGAGACCCAGTACTTC	CSARDSKAGGSGETQYF
many	TRBJ2-7	-	TRBV20-1	TGCAGTGCTAGGGTTCGCGGGACGTACGAGCAGTACTTC	CSARVRGTYEQYF
once	TRBJ2-3	-	TRBV7-9	TGTGCCAGCAGCTTCTCCCGGGGTAGCGGTACAGATACGCAGTATTTT	CASSFSRGSGTDTQYF
many	TRBJ1-5	-	TRBV6-6	TGTGCCAGCAGCCCCCGGAACAATCAGCCCCAGCATTTT	CASSPRNNQPQHF
many	TRBJ2-7	TRBD2	TRBV29-1	TGCAGCGTTTGCGGGGGATACGAGCAGTACTTC	CSVCGGYEQYF
many	TRBJ2-1	-	TRBV12-3/TRBV12-4	TGTGCCAGCAGTTTAGGGTCCGGGGAGCCTGTCTACAATGAGCAGTTCTTC	CASSLGSGEPVYNEQFF
many	TRBJ2-2	-	TRBV5-1	TGCGCCAGCAGCTTGACAGGGTTCGACACCGGGGAGCTGTTTTTT	CASSLTGFDTGELFF
many	TRBJ2-5	-	TRBV6-2/TRBV6-3	TGTGCCAGCAGTTACGTAACGGGGGACCAAGAGACCCAGTACTTC	CASSYVTGDQETQYF
-	TRBJ1-2	-	TRBV7-8	TGTGCCATCAGCTCAGTTTTGGAGGGGTATGGCTACACCTTC	CAISSVLEGYGYTF
many	TRBJ1-5	TRBD1	TRBV7-2	TGTGCCAGCAGCTTTGACAGGGGTCGCAATCAGCCCCAGCATTTT	CASSFDRGRNQPQHF
many	TRBJ1-6	-	TRBV5-1	TGCGCCAGCAGGGCCGCCGCTCCAGGGAATAATTCACCCCTCCACTTT	CASRAAAPGNNSPLHF
-	TRBJ2-2	-	TRBV5-1	TGCGCCAGCAGCTCCACCTTGGGAACGAACACCGTGGAGCTGTTTTTT	CASSSTLGTNTVELFF
many	TRBJ2-7	-	TRBV6-5	TGTGCCAGCAGTTACTCTCGGACGGGCCACTACGAGCAGTACTTC	CASSYSRTGHYEQYF
many	TRBJ1-2	TRBD1	TRBV7-2	TGTGCCAGCACCCCACACGGGACAGGGAACTATGGCTACACCTTC	CASTPHGTGNYGYTF
many	TRBJ1-5	-	TRBV7-2	TGTGCCAGCAGCTTAGAGTTGGGAGGGGCCCGTATCCAGCATTTT	CASSLELGGARIQHF
-	TRBJ2-7	-	TRBV6-2/TRBV6-3	TGTGCCAGCAGTTCCCCGACAAGCTCCTACGAGCAGTACTTC	CASSSPTSSYEQYF
many	TRBJ1-2	TRBD1	TRBV5-1	TGCGCCAGCAGCTTGGAAGGGACAGTTGATGGCTACACCTTC	CASSLEGTVDGYTF
many	TRBJ2-1	-	TRBV10-3	TGTGCCATCAGTCCGGGACCCTACAATGAGCAGTTCTTC	CAISPGPYNEQFF
many	TRBJ1-6	-	TRBV5-6	TGTGCCAGCAGGTTCTCGGGACGCCTCCATTCACCCCTCCACTTT	CASRFSGRLHSPLHF
many	TRBJ2-1	-	TRBV24-1	TGTGCCACCAGTGATCGGATAGAGTCTCGGGATGAGCAGTTCTTC	CATSDRIESRDEQFF
many	TRBJ2-7	-	TRBV5-6	TGTGCCAGCAGCTTGACGGGTTACGAGCAGTACTTC	CASSLTGYEQYF
-	TRBJ2-3	TRBD2	TRBV20-1	TGCAGTGCTAGGGCGGGAGTGATGGATACGCAGTATTTT	CSARAGVMDTQYF
many	TRBJ2-1	TRBD2	TRBV12-3/TRBV12-4	TGTGCCAGCAGTTTAGTGGGAGGGGCCCGTGAGCAGTTCTTC	CASSLVGGAREQFF
many	TRBJ2-3	-	TRBV7-6	TGTGCCAGCAGCTTAACCACGGGACCAATCACAGATACGCAGTATTTT	CASSLTTGPITDTQYF
few	TRBJ1-2	TRBD1	TRBV5-6	TGTGCCAGCAGCATGTGGGACAGAGCTAACTATGGCTACACCTTC	CASSMWDRANYGYTF
many	TRBJ2-5	-	TRBV27	TGTGCCAGCAATACTAGTCCCCAGACCCAGTACTTC	CASNTSPQTQYF
many	TRBJ1-2	TRBD1	TRBV2	TGTGCCAGCAGTAAGGACAGGGTCGGCTATGGCTACACCTTC	CASSKDRVGYGYTF
many	TRBJ2-1	TRBD2	TRBV15	TGTGCCACCAGCTCTTTGGGGGGGGGGGATGAGCAGTTCTTC	CATSSLGGGDEQFF
many	TRBJ2-4	-	TRBV7-2	TGTGCCAGCAGCTTAGCGGCGGCGTTAGCCAAAAACATTCAGTACTTC	CASSLAAALAKNIQYF
many	TRBJ2-5	-	TRBV7-3	TGTGCCAGCAGCTTGGGGGGCCAAGAGACCCAGTACTTC	CASSLGGQETQYF
many	TRBJ2-7	TRBD1	TRBV5-1	TGCGCCAGCACAAAGACAGGGGGTGTCACTTACGAGCAGTACTTC	CASTKTGGVTYEQYF
many	TRBJ2-3	-	TRBV5-1	TGCGCCAGCAGCTTGGAGGGGACCACAGATACGCAGTATTTT	CASSLEGTTDTQYF
-	TRBJ2-1	-	TRBV5-6	TGTGCCAGCATCCGGGACTCCTACAATGAGCAGTTCTTC	CASIRDSYNEQFF
-	TRBJ2-5	-	TRBV10-3	TGTGCCATCAGTGGGGCGGTCCAAGAGACCCAGTACTTC	CAISGAVQETQYF
few	TRBJ2-5	TRBD1	TRBV15	TGTGCCACCAGCAACCGGGACAGAATAGAGACCCAGTACTTC	CATSNRDRIETQYF